This TCR beta chain was recorded in a study of blood T cell repertoires in COVID-19. Study-wide background: Samples came from the United States, Italy and Spain, spanning acute and convalescent COVID-19. T cells, B-cell-depleted T cells, or PBMCs supplied cDNA or gDNA.

Original handling: Using reference gene primer amplification, nucleated cell counts were estimated. Here immunoSEQ multiplex PCR was the method, and the copy in TCRdb shows in-frame clones only, minus some. D and trimming come from the DNA, and the V and J calls and clone size come from that table. In the table there are some 530,000 clones, roughly 88% of which are singletons. The table lists this clone with a few counts. This TCR was recovered from a human donor in a cohort sampled during active COVID-19. The sample comprised peripheral blood.

In nucleotides, the CDR3 is TGTGCCAGCAGCTTAGCAGCGGGAGGTCTAACCGGGGAGCTGTTTTTT. Translated: CASSLAAGGLTGELFF. The V and J genes are TRBV7-9 and TRBJ2-2, with 9 positions matching TRBD2. Germline V gene data show CDR1 as SEHNR and CDR2 as FQNEAQ (reference sequence). With V trimmed by 0 bases and J by 5 bases, 4 bases remained unmatched. This CDR3 has 16 residues.